This T cell receptor beta chain emerged from a study of OX40 agonist ivuxolimab in advanced cancers. Study-wide background: Every patient in dose escalation had hepatocellular carcinoma, melanoma, renal cell or head and neck cancer.

Study-wide points: Mean expanded clone counts were higher in CD8+ than CD4+ T cells.

For this clone: Its antigen is undetermined.

The protocol was immunoSEQ multiplex PCR, while the TCRdb copy is restricted to in-frame clones and leaves out a portion. Of about 69,000 clones listed, 75% to 90% are singletons. The input for sequencing was CD4+ or CD8+ T cells sorted from blood, taken in a trial of the OX40 agonist ivuxolimab. The TCR was taken from an adult with an advanced solid tumor such as melanoma, head and neck, liver or kidney cancer.

Written as DNA, the CDR3 is TGTGCCAGCAGCCTCGGACTAGCGGGGGAGCAGTACTTC. Its protein product is CASSLGLAGEQYF. The chain couples TRBV6-5 to TRBJ2-7, with 12 bases that match TRBD2. The CDR3 loop spans 13 amino acids. V was clipped by 6 bases and J by 7 bases; unmatched bases: 4. Germline V gene sequence: CDR1 MNHEY, CDR2 SVGAGI.